Listed here are 23 T cell receptor beta chains from one sample, sequenced in a study of OX40 agonist ivuxolimab in advanced cancers. Receptor amplification or capture employed the immunoSEQ multiplex PCR assay. What TCRdb holds here is the immuneACCESS table cut down to in-frame rearrangements. Part of the clones is not present; checked against another copy, under half of the missing clones reflect an unresolved V gene, and the others are unexplained. Counted in this sample were 40,000 to 65,000 clones; about four fifths of them appeared once. Clones ranked in the top ten supply 4.6% of the sample. Here the sequenced sample was CD4+ or CD8+ T cells sorted from blood, taken in a trial of the OX40 agonist ivuxolimab. The source is an adult with an advanced solid tumor such as melanoma, head and neck, liver or kidney cancer.

This rearrangement joins TRBV27 to TRBJ1-2, with 9 bases lining up with TRBD1. Losses at the gene ends were 6 bases for V and 5 bases for J; bases not matched to a gene: 10. Germline V gives CDR1 MNHEY, CDR2 SMNVEV (reference sequence). The CDR3 is 15 amino acids. CDR3 DNA: TGTGCCAGCAGCCGAGGACAGGGGCCGGGGTATGGCTACACCTTC. Translation gives CASSRGQGPGYGYTF.

As concerns this clone: Relative to the germline gene, one junction end is altered; a read error may explain this. This rearrangement joins TRBV18 to TRBJ2-7; 9 positions agree with TRBD2. The CDR3 has 15 residues. Germline V gene lookup returns CDR1 KGHSH and CDR2 LQKENI. The CDR3 loop is CVSSPPLAGSYEQYF. The CDR3 region has the DNA TGTGTCAGCTCACCACCGCTAGCGGGATCCTACGAGCAGTACTTC.

This clone showed up just a few times. The chain links TRBV5-4 to TRBJ1-2, with 9 bases fitting TRBD1. Per the germline V gene, CDR1 is SGHNT and CDR2 is YYREEE (reference sequence). After removal of 4 bases from V and 2 bases from J, the junction contained 3 bases not matched to a gene. CDR3 length equals 14 residues. The CDR3 loop reads CASSIDRGNYGYTF. The CDR3 DNA sequence: TGTGCCAGCAGCATTGACAGGGGGAACTATGGCTACACCTTC.

The gene calls are TRBV5-6 and TRBJ2-3; D is undetermined. The CDR3 totals 14 residues. The V end lost 3 bases, the J end lost 5 bases, and 13 bases lay between the germline ends. Germline V gene sequence: CDR1 SGHDT, CDR2 YYEEEE. The CDR3 protein is CASSSWGFGDTQYF. In nucleotides, the CDR3 is TGTGCCAGCAGCTCCTGGGGTTTCGGAGATACGCAGTATTTT.

This clone is a singleton in its sample. V and J are TRBV9 and TRBJ2-7; a weak D match, TRBD1 (5 bases). Germline loops: CDR1 SGDLS, CDR2 YYNGEE. Trimming shortened V by 0 bases and J by 2 bases, and 9 bases separated the two germline ends. The CDR3 is made up of 14 amino acids. The CDR3 is CASSVDQGPYEQYF. In nucleotides, the CDR3 is TGTGCCAGCAGCGTAGACCAGGGCCCCTACGAGCAGTACTTC.

V gene TRBV7-2 combines with J gene TRBJ1-5; 9 nucleotides agree with TRBD1. There are 15 residues in the CDR3. With 7 bases clipped from V and 6 bases from J, the junction kept 10 bases outside the gene matches. Germline lookup yields CDR1 SGHTA and CDR2 FQGNSA. The DNA for the CDR3 is TGTGCCAGCACCCCGGGACAGGGAGACGGTCAGCCCCAGCATTTT. Translated, it gives CASTPGQGDGQPQHF. The full variable domain, with the rest looked up from reference TRBV7-2 and TRBJ1-5, is GAGVSQSPSNKVTEKGKDVELRCDPISGHTALYWYRQSLGQGLEFLIYFQGNSAPDKSGLPSDRFSAERTGGSVSTLTIQRTQQEDSAVYLCASTPGQGDGQPQHFGDGTRLSIL.

The rearrangement uses TRBV5-1 and TRBJ2-5; 7 bases line up with TRBD2. The end of the DNA aligns better with TRBJ2-7, so the J call may be wrong. Germline lookup yields CDR1 SGHRS and CDR2 YFSETQ. The CDR3 has 15 residues. DNA of the CDR3: TGCGCCAGCAGCTGGGCTAGCGGCCCGAGCTACGAGCAGTACTTC. It yields the protein CASSWASGPSYEQYF.

The chain recombines TRBV9 with TRBJ1-2, with TRBD1 matching 8 bases. From germline, CDR1 is SGDLS and CDR2 YYNGEE. Trimming cost V 2 bases and J 0 bases; bases outside gene matches: 6. The CDR3 is made up of 16 amino acids. CDR3 nucleotides: TGTGCCAGCAGCGTGGGACCAGGGGGCTCTAACTATGGCTACACCTTC. The encoded protein is CASSVGPGGSNYGYTF.

The rearrangement joins TRBV19 to TRBJ1-5; possibly TRBD1 for D (5 bases). Germline V gene lookup returns CDR1 LNHDA and CDR2 SQIVND (reference sequence). This CDR3 has 18 amino acids. Trimming took 6 bases from V and 0 from J, leaving 21 bases between them. The CDR3 DNA reads as TGTGCCAGTAGACCAACCACCGACAGAGGAGCTAGCAATCAGCCCCAGCATTTT. Translated, it gives CASRPTTDRGASNQPQHF.

The V call is TRBV9, the J call TRBJ2-1; 8 bases line up with TRBD2. CDR3 length equals 16 residues. J lost 4 bases, V lost 0 bases, and 6 bases had no gene match. Per germline, CDR1 SGDLS and CDR2 YYNGEE. CDR3 in amino acids: CASSVDPASGYNEQFF. The CDR3 DNA reads TGTGCCAGCAGCGTAGACCCCGCTAGCGGGTACAATGAGCAGTTCTTC.

The V call is TRBV5-1, the J call TRBJ2-7; TRBD1 matches at 8 bases. V dropped 4 bases and J dropped 1; count of bases not matched to a gene: 13. Germline CDR1 SGHRS, CDR2 YFSETQ. CDR3 length: 17 residues. The CDR3 DNA reads as TGCGCCAGCAGCCCCTCGTCACAGGGGGTGGGTTCCTACGAGCAGTACTTC. Encoded protein: CASSPSSQGVGSYEQYF.

This chain connects TRBV7-6 to TRBJ2-2; no clear D gene. This CDR3 is built from 15 residues. The V end was cut by 1 base, the J end by 0 bases, with 6 bases between. The germline CDR1 and CDR2 sequences are SGHVS and FNYEAQ. The CDR3, as DNA: TGTGCCAGCAGCTTAGGGCTAGCGAACACCGGGGAGCTGTTTTTT. This encodes CASSLGLANTGELFF. Supplemented by reference TRBV7-6 and TRBJ2-2, the full variable domain reads GAGVSQSPRYKVTKRGQDVALRCDPISGHVSLYWYRQALGQGPEFLTYFNYEAQQDKSGLPNDRFSAERPEGSISTLTIQRTEQRDSAMYRCASSLGLANTGELFFGEGSRLTVL.

This chain's CDR3 is CASSLPVVGQDTEAFF. Written as DNA, the CDR3 is TGTGCCAGCAGCTTACCCGTTGTCGGGCAGGACACTGAAGCTTTCTTT. The chain recombines TRBV7-8 with TRBJ1-1; D unresolved. V shed 2 bases and J shed 3 bases, with 16 bases lying between them. CDR3 length equals 16 residues. Germline V CDR1 and CDR2: SGHVS, FQNEAQ. The whole variable domain, remainder taken from reference TRBV7-8 and TRBJ1-1, is GAGVSQSPRYKVAKRGQDVALRCDPISGHVSLFWYQQALGQGPEFLTYFQNEAQLDKSGLPSDRFFAERPEGSVSTLKIQRTQQEDSAVYLCASSLPVVGQDTEAFFGQGTRLTVV.

The rearrangement uses TRBV6-5 and TRBJ1-6, with D maybe TRBD1 (5 bases). V was pared by 2 bases and J by 8 bases, with 10 bases between. The germline V gene has CDR1 MNHEY and CDR2 SVGAGI. CDR3 length: 14 amino acids. Written as DNA, the CDR3 is TGTGCCAGCAGTTACCCGGGGCCCGATTCACCCCTCCACTTT. Its translation: CASSYPGPDSPLHF.

This clone has just a few counts. The rearrangement joins TRBV7-9 to TRBJ2-7; 8 nucleotides agree with TRBD1. CDR3 length: 18 residues. The germline V gene encodes CDR1 SEHNR and CDR2 FQNEAQ (reference sequence). J gave up 0 bases and V 5 bases, and 15 bases lay outside the gene matches. Here the CDR3 reads CASSQGQAMFSSSYEQYF. The CDR3 DNA follows: TGTGCCAGCAGCCAGGGACAGGCAATGTTTTCGAGCTCCTACGAGCAGTACTTC.

The chain joins TRBV14 to TRBJ2-5, with D possibly matching TRBD2 (6 bases). The length of the CDR3 is 14 residues. Trimming shortened V by 0 bases and J by 7 bases, and 12 bases separated the two germline ends. Per germline, CDR1 SGHDN and CDR2 FVKESK. For the CDR3, the DNA is TGTGCCAGCAGCCAAGAGTTCGTGGGAGGGACCCAGTACTTC. It yields the protein CASSQEFVGGTQYF.

The rearrangement uses TRBV30 and TRBJ1-2; 7 bases align to TRBD1. This CDR3 is 13 amino acids long. Trimming removed 2 bases from V and 2 bases from J; junction bases left unmatched: 2. CDR1 and CDR2 (germline): GTSNPN, SVGIG (reference sequence). This chain's CDR3 is CAWSRGQNYGYTF. CDR3 DNA: TGTGCCTGGAGTAGGGGACAGAACTATGGCTACACCTTC.

This clone was observed once. The J gene is TRBJ2-7, the V gene TRBV4-1; no clear D gene. The CDR3 runs to 15 residues. Per germline, CDR1 MGHRA and CDR2 YSYEKL. The ends were cut back, 0 bases at V and 3 bases at J, with 12 bases in the middle. CDR3 residues: CASSQEVRGFYEQYF. The DNA of the CDR3 is TGCGCCAGCAGCCAAGAAGTGCGAGGATTCTACGAGCAGTACTTC.

The chain carries TRBV29-1 and TRBJ2-3; no definite D call. The CDR3 extends over 14 amino acids. Deletions cut 0 bases from V and 3 bases from J, with 10 bases between. The germline gives CDR1 SQVTM, CDR2 ANQGSEA. The CDR3 DNA reads TGCAGCGTTGAAGATGAGGCTCGTACAGATACGCAGTATTTT. This gives the protein CSVEDEARTDTQYF.

This clone was picked up a small number of times. This chain links TRBV5-1 with TRBJ1-3, with TRBD1 identical over 7 bases. This CDR3 spans 16 amino acids. CDR1 and CDR2 (germline): SGHRS, YFSETQ. V dropped 3 bases and J dropped 0; count of bases not matched to a gene: 6. CDR3 sequence: CASSWGQQGSGNTIYF. DNA for the CDR3: TGCGCCAGCAGCTGGGGACAGCAAGGCTCTGGAAACACCATATATTTT.

The genes are TRBV18 and TRBJ2-7, with 8 bases identical to TRBD2. CDR1 and CDR2 (germline): KGHSH, LQKENI. V was pared by 2 bases and J by 0 bases, with 12 bases of the junction left unmatched. The CDR3 contains 18 residues. This CDR3 reads CASSPVAGQRGSSYEQYF. DNA for the CDR3: TGTGCCAGCTCACCAGTAGCGGGACAACGGGGCAGCTCCTACGAGCAGTACTTC. Supplemented by reference TRBV18 and TRBJ2-7, the full variable domain reads NAGVMQNPRHLVRRRGQEARLRCSPMKGHSHVYWYRQLPEEGLKFMVYLQKENIIDESGMPKERFSAEFPKEGPSILRIQQVVRGDSAAYFCASSPVAGQRGSSYEQYFGPGTRLTVT.

The chain recombines TRBV7-2 with TRBJ1-1; D perhaps matches TRBD1 (5 bases). The germline CDR1 and CDR2 sequences are SGHTA and FQGNSA. The ends were cut back, 5 bases at V and 1 base at J, with 8 bases in the middle. CDR3 size: 13 residues. The CDR3 loop reads CASSTDRNTEAFF. The CDR3 DNA follows: TGTGCCAGCAGCACCGACAGGAACACTGAAGCTTTCTTT.

CDR3 loop: CASSGETDTQYF. The CDR3 nucleotides read TGTGCCAGCAGTGGTGAGACAGATACGCAGTATTTT. The chain carries TRBV25-1 and TRBJ2-3; no firm D call. V was shortened by 4 bases and J by 3 bases, with 5 bases between the two germline ends. The CDR3 loop spans 12 amino acids. Germline CDR1 reads MGHDK; CDR2 reads SYGVNS.